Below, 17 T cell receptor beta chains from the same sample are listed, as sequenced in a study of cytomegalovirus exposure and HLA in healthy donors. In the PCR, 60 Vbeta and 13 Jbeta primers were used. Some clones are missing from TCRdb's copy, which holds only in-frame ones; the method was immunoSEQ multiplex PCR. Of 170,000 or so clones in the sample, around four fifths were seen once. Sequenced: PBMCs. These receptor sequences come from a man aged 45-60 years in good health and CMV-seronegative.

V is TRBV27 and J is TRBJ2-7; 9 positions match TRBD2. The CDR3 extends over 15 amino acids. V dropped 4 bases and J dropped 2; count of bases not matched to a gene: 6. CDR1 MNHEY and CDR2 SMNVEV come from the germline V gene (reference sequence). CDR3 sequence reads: CASSSRREGTYEQYF. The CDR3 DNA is TGTGCCAGCAGTTCACGGCGGGAGGGGACCTACGAGCAGTACTTC.

CDR3 in DNA: TGTGCCAACCGGGACAGGGGGCGAGGTGAAAAACTGTTTTTT. This translates into CANRDRGRGEKLFF. V gene TRBV6-1 combines with J gene TRBJ1-4; 12 nucleotides agree with TRBD1. The CDR3 loop spans 14 amino acids. J was trimmed by 7 bases and V by 10 bases; bases with no gene match: 7. Germline V CDR1 and CDR2: MNHNS, SASEGT.

The DNA of the CDR3 is TGTGCCAGCAGTTTAGTATTAGCGGGAGCTAGGAATACGCAGTATTTT. This gives the protein CASSLVLAGARNTQYF. The J gene is TRBJ2-3, the V gene TRBV28; 9 bases fit TRBD2. This CDR3 is built from 16 residues. CDR1 and CDR2 (germline): MDHEN, SYDVKM. J gave up 7 bases and V 2 bases, and 10 bases lay outside the gene matches.

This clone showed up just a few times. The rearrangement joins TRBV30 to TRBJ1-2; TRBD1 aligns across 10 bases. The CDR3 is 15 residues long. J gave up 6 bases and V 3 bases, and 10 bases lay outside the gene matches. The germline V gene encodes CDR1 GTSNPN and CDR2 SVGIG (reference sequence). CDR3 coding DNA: TGTGCCTGGAGCTCGACAGGGGGCGATATACATGGCTACACCTTC. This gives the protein CAWSSTGGDIHGYTF.

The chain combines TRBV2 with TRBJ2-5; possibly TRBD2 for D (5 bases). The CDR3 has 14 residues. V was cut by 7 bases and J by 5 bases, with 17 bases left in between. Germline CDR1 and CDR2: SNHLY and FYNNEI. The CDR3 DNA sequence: TGTGCCAGCAACTTCGGAGGAGCCGGGGAGACCCAGTACTTC. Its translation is CASNFGGAGETQYF.

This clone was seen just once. CDR3 loop: CASGLGASTDTQYF. The CDR3 bases are TGTGCTAGTGGTTTGGGGGCAAGCACAGATACGCAGTATTTT. V gene TRBV12-5 combines with J gene TRBJ2-3; D ambiguous. This CDR3 region has 14 residues. The germline gives CDR1 LGHNT, CDR2 FRNRAP. The V gene lost 1 base and the J gene lost 0 bases, with 5 bases spanning the gap.

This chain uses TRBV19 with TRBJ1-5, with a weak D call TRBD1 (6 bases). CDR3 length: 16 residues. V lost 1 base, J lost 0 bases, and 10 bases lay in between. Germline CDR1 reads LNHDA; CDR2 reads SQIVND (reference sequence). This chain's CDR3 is CASSIVTGSSNQPQHF. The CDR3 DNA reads TGTGCCAGTAGTATAGTAACAGGGAGTAGCAATCAGCCCCAGCATTTT.

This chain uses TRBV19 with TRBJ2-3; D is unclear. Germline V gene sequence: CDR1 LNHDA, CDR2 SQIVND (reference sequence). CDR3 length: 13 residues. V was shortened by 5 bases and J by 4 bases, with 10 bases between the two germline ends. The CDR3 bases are TGTGCCAGTAGTGCGGAAGATTCAGATACGCAGTATTTT. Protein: CASSAEDSDTQYF.

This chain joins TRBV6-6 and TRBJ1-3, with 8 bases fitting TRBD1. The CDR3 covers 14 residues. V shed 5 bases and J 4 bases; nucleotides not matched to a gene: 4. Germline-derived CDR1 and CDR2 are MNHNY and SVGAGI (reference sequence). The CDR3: CASSHRGYGNTIYF. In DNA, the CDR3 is TGTGCCAGCAGTCACAGGGGGTACGGAAACACCATATATTTT.

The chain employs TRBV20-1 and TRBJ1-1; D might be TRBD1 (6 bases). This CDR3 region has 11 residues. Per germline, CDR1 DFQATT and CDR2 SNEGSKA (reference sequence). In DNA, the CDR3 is TGCAGCGGATTGGGACAAACTGAAGCTTTCTTT. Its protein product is CSGLGQTEAFF.

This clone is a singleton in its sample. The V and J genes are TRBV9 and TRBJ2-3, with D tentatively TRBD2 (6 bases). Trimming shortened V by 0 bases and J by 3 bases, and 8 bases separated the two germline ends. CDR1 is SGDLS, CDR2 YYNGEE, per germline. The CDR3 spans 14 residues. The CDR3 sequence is CASSVDGSTDTQYF. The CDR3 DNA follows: TGTGCCAGCAGCGTAGACGGGAGTACAGATACGCAGTATTTT.

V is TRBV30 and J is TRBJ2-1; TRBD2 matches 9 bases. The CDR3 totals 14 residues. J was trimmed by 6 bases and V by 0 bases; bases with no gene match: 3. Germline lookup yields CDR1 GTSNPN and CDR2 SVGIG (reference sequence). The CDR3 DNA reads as TGTGCCTGGAGTGTAATAGCGGGAGCCAATGAGCAGTTCTTC. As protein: CAWSVIAGANEQFF.

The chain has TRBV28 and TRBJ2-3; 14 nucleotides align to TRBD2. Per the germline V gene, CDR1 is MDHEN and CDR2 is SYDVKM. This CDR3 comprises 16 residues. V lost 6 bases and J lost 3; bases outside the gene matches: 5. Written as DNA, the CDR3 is TGTGCCAGCAGCTCAGGGACTAGCGGGAGAACAGATACGCAGTATTTT. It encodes CASSSGTSGRTDTQYF.

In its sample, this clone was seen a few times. CDR3 amino acids: CAGQSGTEAFF. DNA for the CDR3: TGTGCCGGTCAATCCGGGACAGAAGCTTTCTTT. The rearrangement uses TRBV6-1 and TRBJ1-1, with D possibly matching TRBD1 (6 bases). The V end lost 11 bases, the J end lost 8 bases, and 15 bases lay between the germline ends. CDR3 size: 11 residues. Germline values: CDR1 MNHNS, CDR2 SASEGT.

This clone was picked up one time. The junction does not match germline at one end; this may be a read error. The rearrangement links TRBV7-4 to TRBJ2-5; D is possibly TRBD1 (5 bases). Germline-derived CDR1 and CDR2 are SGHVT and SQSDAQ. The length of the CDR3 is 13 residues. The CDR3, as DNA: TGTGCCAGCAGCTTAGAAGAGACAGTAGGAACGAACTTC. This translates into CASSLEETVGTNF.

The CDR3 bases are TGTGCCAGCAGCGTAGGGAGCACAGCGGGGTACCAAGAGACCCAGTACTTC. It is translated as CASSVGSTAGYQETQYF. J is TRBJ2-5 and V is TRBV9, with 7 bases aligning to TRBD2. CDR3 size: 17 residues. The germline gives CDR1 SGDLS, CDR2 YYNGEE. The junction had 8 bases not matched to a gene; V was cut back by 0 bases and J by 0 bases. The variable domain in full, completed from reference TRBV9 and TRBJ2-5, reads DSGVTQTPKHLITATGQRVTLRCSPRSGDLSVYWYQQSLDQGLQFLIQYYNGEERAKGNILERFSAQQFPDLHSELNLSSLELGDSALYFCASSVGSTAGYQETQYFGPGTRLLVL.

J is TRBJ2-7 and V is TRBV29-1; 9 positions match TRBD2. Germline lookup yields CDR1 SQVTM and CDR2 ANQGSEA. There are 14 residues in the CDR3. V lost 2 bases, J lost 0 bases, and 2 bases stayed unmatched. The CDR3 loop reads CSVELAGTSYEQYF. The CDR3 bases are TGCAGCGTTGAACTAGCGGGGACCTCCTACGAGCAGTACTTC.